A single sample is the source of the 32 T cell receptor beta chains below, sequenced in a study of post-analysis software for immune sequencing data. No antigen has been identified for these receptors. Incorporated into the TCR beta cDNA libraries were unique molecular identifiers, which served to reduce PCR and sequencing biases. TCRdb redid the calling of the PCR reads with MiXCR, one entry per CDR3 protein. The sample contains around 190,000 distinct CDR3 sequences, 25% to 30% of which appear only once. Findings and limits, study-wide: The five TRBV segments detected at higher frequency in patients than in controls included TRBV5-6, TRBV5-1 and TRBV20-1.

The sample comprised blood. Receptors were obtained from a girl aged 2-17 years with multiple sclerosis.

This clonotype was recorded many times. The chain links TRBV5-1 to TRBJ2-5; D is tentatively TRBD1 or TRBD2 (5 bases each). V was pared by 7 bases and J by 3 bases, with 13 bases between. In germline, CDR1 is SGHRS, CDR2 YFSETQ. The CDR3 is made up of 13 amino acids. In DNA, the CDR3 is TGCGCCAGCGCCGAGGGGTCCGAAGAGACCCAGTACTTC. Protein sequence: CASAEGSEETQYF.

This clonotype was detected only once. The chain combines TRBV7-9 with TRBJ2-2, with D unclear. Trimming left V 5 bases short and J 6 bases short, with 7 bases between. The CDR3 extends over 12 amino acids. Germline V gene sequence: CDR1 SEHNR, CDR2 FQNEAQ (reference sequence). The CDR3: CASSKFAGELFF. In DNA form, the CDR3 reads TGTGCCAGCAGCAAGTTTGCCGGGGAGCTGTTTTTT.

Notes on this clonotype: The junction does not match germline at one end; this may be a read error. The chain employs TRBV5-6 and TRBJ1-2; unclear D gene. CDR1 and CDR2 from the germline V gene are SGHDT and YYEEEE. The CDR3 is 13 amino acids. The CDR3: CAGSPEPFYGYTF. In DNA, the CDR3 is TGTGCCGGCAGCCCGGAGCCTTTTTATGGCTACACCTTC.

The chain carries TRBV7-2 and TRBJ2-3; D call uncertain. V was pared by 0 bases and J by 6 bases, with 13 bases between. This CDR3 has 15 amino acids. The V gene's germline CDR1 is SGHTA and CDR2 FQGNSA. CDR3 DNA sequence: TGTGCCAGCAGCTTAGCGCGTCTAGATACGGATACGCAGTATTTT. It yields the protein CASSLARLDTDTQYF. The full variable domain, its missing parts supplied by reference TRBV7-2 and TRBJ2-3, is GAGVSQSPSNKVTEKGKDVELRCDPISGHTALYWYRQSLGQGLEFLIYFQGNSAPDKSGLPSDRFSAERTGGSVSTLTIQRTQQEDSAVYLCASSLARLDTDTQYFGPGTRLTVL.

This clonotype was seen repeatedly, ten times or more. This rearrangement joins TRBV5-1 to TRBJ2-7; 7 positions agree with TRBD1. CDR1 is SGHRS, CDR2 YFSETQ, per germline. CDR3 length equals 13 residues. Trimming took 5 bases from V and 3 from J; bases not matched to a gene: 5. In nucleotides, the CDR3 is TGCGCCAGCAGTAGAGACAGGGACTACGAGCAGTACTTC. It specifies CASSRDRDYEQYF.

This clonotype was seen repeatedly, ten times or more. The chain has TRBV10-3 and TRBJ2-7; TRBD1 matches at 7 bases. The germline V gene has CDR1 ENHRY and CDR2 SYGVKD. V lost 10 bases to trimming and J lost 0 bases; unmatched junction nucleotides: 6. The CDR3 contains 13 residues. The CDR3 DNA reads as TGTGCCACCGGGACAGATGTCTCCTACGAGCAGTACTTC. It is translated as CATGTDVSYEQYF.

CDR3 sequence reads: CASSLEGHLYEQYF. The DNA of the CDR3 is TGTGCCAGCAGCTTGGAGGGACACTTATACGAGCAGTACTTC. The rearrangement links TRBV5-5 to TRBJ2-4; D possibly corresponds to TRBD1 (6 bases). The assigned J gene may be wrong: the sequence end matches TRBJ2-7 better. Germline assignment: CDR1 SGHKS and CDR2 YYEKEE (reference sequence). This CDR3 is built from 14 residues.

This clonotype was recorded at least ten times. The chain carries TRBV5-8 and TRBJ1-4; 10 positions match TRBD1. V trimming: 4 bases; J trimming: 0 bases; junction bases outside the gene matches: 3. Germline values: CDR1 SGHTS, CDR2 YDEGEE. The CDR3 totals 16 residues. CDR3 sequence reads: CASSPGQGTTNEKLFF. In DNA form, the CDR3 reads TGTGCCAGCAGCCCGGGACAGGGGACAACTAATGAAAAACTGTTTTTT.

The chain joins TRBV6-1 to TRBJ2-5; 12 positions agree with TRBD2. J lost 4 bases, V lost 9 bases, and 9 bases had no gene match. The length of the CDR3 is 15 residues. CDR1 is MNHNS, CDR2 SASEGT, per germline. CDR3 DNA sequence: TGTGCCAGGCCCGGACTAGCGGGAATGTCAGAGACCCAGTACTTC. This sequence encodes CARPGLAGMSETQYF.

Points on this clonotype: Given a much more abundant clone one base away, this may be a read error. V is TRBV12-3 or TRBV12-4 and J is TRBJ1-6; D gene ambiguous. The CDR3 loop spans 14 amino acids. CDR3 sequence reads: CASSLGMMNSPPHF. The CDR3 DNA is TGTGCCAGCAGTTTAGGGATGATGAATTCACCCCCCCACTTT.

The chain has TRBV5-1 and TRBJ2-5; TRBD1 matches 9 bases. This CDR3 region has 14 residues. Germline CDR1 SGHRS, CDR2 YFSETQ. After removal of 7 bases from V and 5 bases from J, the junction contained 9 bases not matched to a gene. The CDR3 DNA reads TGCGCCAGCGGCGGGACAGGGCCAGGGGAGACCCAGTACTTC. Protein: CASGGTGPGETQYF.

With regard to this clonotype: A clone one base away is much larger, so this may be a read error. The chain combines TRBV19 with TRBJ2-1; possibly TRBD1 or TRBD2 for D (5 bases each). The CDR3 is made up of 15 amino acids. Germline CDR1 is LNHDA and CDR2 is SQIVND (reference sequence). Trimming left V 4 bases short and J 6 bases short, with 16 bases between. This CDR3 is CASSRMQGACNEQFF. The CDR3 nucleotides read TGTGCCAGTAGTAGGATGCAGGGAGCTTGCAATGAGCAGTTCTTC. The full variable domain, rest sourced from reference TRBV19 and TRBJ2-1, is DGGITQSPKYLFRKEGQNVTLSCEQNLNHDAMYWYRQDPGQGLRLIYYSQIVNDFQKGDIAEGYSVSREKKESFPLTVTSAQKNPTAFYLCASSRMQGACNEQFFGPGTRLTVL.

This sequence joins TRBV7-9 and TRBJ2-4; D not resolved. The DNA matches TRBJ2-7 better at its end, which makes the J call doubtful. CDR3 length: 13 amino acids. Germline values: CDR1 SEHNR, CDR2 FQNEAQ (reference sequence). CDR3 in DNA: TGTGCCAGCAGCTTAGCCCTTCGATACGAGCAGTACTTC. As protein: CASSLALRYEQYF.

The table lists this clonotype with many counts. The chain employs TRBV5-1 and TRBJ2-1, with 7 bases fitting TRBD1. The V gene's germline CDR1 is SGHRS and CDR2 YFSETQ. This CDR3 has 12 amino acids. The junction had 5 bases not matched to a gene; V was cut back by 4 bases and J by 10 bases. CDR3 in amino acids: CASSRTGVEQFF. CDR3 nucleotides: TGCGCCAGCAGCCGCACAGGGGTAGAGCAGTTCTTC.

Of note for this clonotype: This sequence may be a read error, since a much larger clone differs from it by one base. The chain carries TRBV6-4 and TRBJ2-3; D tentatively fits TRBD1 or TRBD2 (5 bases each). V gave up 2 bases and J gave up 2 bases, with 11 bases separating them. This CDR3 has 15 residues. Germline assignment: CDR1 MRHNA and CDR2 SNTAGT. The CDR3 is CASSDEGLNTDTQYF. CDR3 in DNA: TGTGCCAGCAGTGACGAGGGGCTTAACACAGATACGCAGTATTTT.

This clonotype was counted between two and nine times. The gene calls are TRBV7-2 and TRBJ1-1, with unresolved D. Trimming shortened V by 9 bases and J by 4 bases, and 18 bases separated the two germline ends. The CDR3 totals 14 residues. The V gene's germline CDR1 is SGHTA and CDR2 FQGNSA. The CDR3 is CASRAVRAGTEAFF. The DNA of the CDR3 is TGTGCCAGTAGGGCCGTAAGAGCGGGCACTGAAGCTTTCTTT.

The chain links TRBV12-3 or TRBV12-4 to TRBJ2-2, with no clear D. The CDR3 consists of 15 residues. The germline V and J ends were trimmed by 9 bases and 2 bases, with 16 bases remaining between them. The CDR3 spells CASFHGWANTGELFF. In nucleotides, the CDR3 is TGTGCCAGTTTTCATGGGTGGGCCAACACCGGGGAGCTGTTTTTT.

This clonotype was found many times. The J gene is TRBJ2-7, the V gene TRBV29-1; 10 nucleotides align to TRBD2. The V gene's germline CDR1 is SQVTM and CDR2 ANQGSEA. The CDR3 contains 14 residues. V lost 4 bases to trimming and J lost 2 bases; unmatched junction nucleotides: 5. CDR3 residues: CSVGLAGLPYEQYF. CDR3 nucleotide sequence: TGCAGCGTTGGACTAGCGGGCCTGCCCTACGAGCAGTACTTC.

This clonotype has only a few counts. The junction shows a germline mismatch at one end, possibly a read error. CDR3 amino acids: CASSVWGHRNTGTQYF. CDR3 nucleotide sequence: TGTGCCAGCAGCGTATGGGGACACCGCAACACAGGTACGCAGTATTTT. The chain employs TRBV9 and TRBJ2-3; maybe TRBD1 (6 bases). Germline V gives CDR1 SGDLS, CDR2 YYNGEE. The CDR3 runs to 16 residues.

The CDR3 reads CSVDPPDRLSSGNTIYF. The CDR3 DNA follows: TGCAGCGTTGACCCCCCGGACAGGCTTTCCTCTGGAAACACCATATATTTT. The rearrangement links TRBV29-1 to TRBJ1-3; 7 positions agree with TRBD1. Germline V gene lookup returns CDR1 SQVTM and CDR2 ANQGSEA. The CDR3 has 17 amino acids. Trimming cost V 3 bases and J 0 bases; bases outside gene matches: 11.

This clonotype was recorded many times. The chain carries TRBV12-3 or TRBV12-4 and TRBJ1-2; a weak D match, TRBD1 (5 bases). V was clipped by 3 bases and J by 9 bases, with 14 bases between them. The CDR3 length is 13 residues. In DNA form, the CDR3 reads TGTGCCAGCAGTTTGTCGGGGCTGAGGAGCTACACCTTC. Translation: CASSLSGLRSYTF.

Turning to this clonotype: A much larger clone differs from this one at a single base, so this may be a read error. This rearrangement joins TRBV5-8 to TRBJ2-7; 7 bases are a match to TRBD2. Per the germline V gene, CDR1 is SGHTS and CDR2 is YDEGEE. The CDR3 sequence is 16 residues long. V lost 3 bases and J lost 6; bases outside the gene matches: 15. CDR3 sequence (DNA): TGTGCCAGCAGCTCCCAAAAAGCGCTGCGGGGGTGCGAGCAGTACTTC. This translates into CASSSQKALRGCEQYF. Full variable domain (outside the CDR3, taken from reference TRBV5-8 and TRBJ2-7): EAGVTQSPTHLIKTRGQQATLRCSPISGHTSVYWYQQALGLGLQFLLWYDEGEERNRGNFPPRFSGRQFPNYSSELNVNALELEDSALYLCASSSQKALRGCEQYFGPGTRLTVT.

The sample holds one count of this clonotype. The rearrangement links TRBV4-1 to TRBJ2-2, with 7 bases lining up with TRBD1. From germline, CDR1 is MGHRA and CDR2 YSYEKL. The CDR3 sequence is 17 residues long. Trimming removed 4 bases from V and 2 bases from J; junction bases left unmatched: 10. CDR3 sequence (DNA): TGCGCCAGCAGCCCTCTCGAGGGGGCGCCTAACACCGGGGAGCTGTTTTTT. Translation: CASSPLEGAPNTGELFF.

This clonotype was detected ten times or more. The rearrangement links TRBV5-1 to TRBJ2-1; D may match TRBD1 or TRBD2 (5 bases each). Germline CDR1 SGHRS, CDR2 YFSETQ. The V gene lost 3 bases and the J gene lost 9 bases, with 16 bases spanning the gap. The CDR3 runs 14 residues. The CDR3 DNA is TGCGCCAGCAGCTCCGGGACGGCGGCCGGTGAGCAGTTCTTC. This encodes CASSSGTAAGEQFF.

This clonotype was recorded only once. The genes are TRBV28 and TRBJ1-1, with a tentative D call TRBD1 (6 bases). Germline CDR1 MDHEN, CDR2 SYDVKM. This CDR3 has 15 residues. V dropped 2 bases and J dropped 1 base, with 11 bases sitting between them. This CDR3 is CASSLGGNRNTEAFF. As DNA, the CDR3 is TGTGCCAGCAGTTTAGGGGGCAATAGGAACACTGAAGCTTTCTTT.

Comments on this clonotype: A much larger clone is a single base away; this may be a read error. The chain uses TRBV20-1 and TRBJ2-1; weak D call: TRBD1 (6 bases). V dropped 6 bases and J dropped 9 bases, with 18 bases sitting between them. Germline V gene lookup returns CDR1 DFQATT and CDR2 SNEGSKA (reference sequence). The CDR3 is made up of 13 amino acids. The CDR3 DNA follows: TGCAGTGCCAAACCCAGGGGAGTCAGTGAGCAGTTCTTC. The encoded protein is CSAKPRGVSEQFF.

V usage is TRBV19 and J usage is TRBJ2-6; possible D gene TRBD2, 7 bases. CDR3 length: 15 amino acids. CDR1 is LNHDA, CDR2 SQIVND, per germline (reference sequence). Trimming removed 8 bases from V and 2 bases from J, with 13 bases in between. In DNA form, the CDR3 reads TGTGCCAGTGCCAGGGGAGGGGCTGGGGCCAACGTCCTGACTTTC. This codes for CASARGGAGANVLTF.

The table lists this clonotype with a few counts. This rearrangement joins TRBV7-9 to TRBJ1-5, with D perhaps matching TRBD1 (5 bases). Per germline, CDR1 SEHNR and CDR2 FQNEAQ (reference sequence). This CDR3 comprises 14 residues. Trimming cost V 6 bases and J 5 bases, with 14 bases left between them. The CDR3: CASSSRDGYQPQHF. The CDR3 DNA sequence: TGTGCCAGCAGTTCACGGGACGGGTATCAGCCCCAGCATTTT.

A note on this clonotype: Being one base from a much bigger clone, this may be a read error. The chain links TRBV20-1 to TRBJ2-7; either TRBD1 or TRBD2 may supply D (5 bases each). CDR1 is DFQATT and CDR2 is SNEGSKA in the germline V gene (reference sequence). This CDR3 contains 13 residues. CDR3 sequence reads: CSASPEGSCEQYF. The CDR3, as DNA: TGCAGTGCTTCCCCCGAGGGGTCCTGCGAGCAGTACTTC.

Details on this clonotype: This may arise from a read error, as a much more abundant clone is one base away. The chain has TRBV20-1 and TRBJ2-1, with unresolved D. V lost 3 bases and J lost 4, with 13 bases in between. The V gene's germline CDR1 is DFQATT and CDR2 SNEGSKA (reference sequence). This CDR3 contains 14 residues. The CDR3 region has the DNA TGCAGTGCTAGTAGTACAGACGGATACAATGAGCAGTTCTTC. Its translation: CSASSTDGYNEQFF.

In this sample, this clonotype turned up a few times. V usage is TRBV20-1 and J usage is TRBJ2-3; no firm D call. CDR1 is DFQATT and CDR2 is SNEGSKA in the germline V gene (reference sequence). The CDR3 length is 13 residues. V lost 3 bases and J 3 bases, leaving 10 bases between the germline ends. The CDR3 loop reads CSARLSGTDTQYF. The CDR3 coding sequence is TGCAGTGCTAGGCTCTCCGGGACAGATACGCAGTATTTT.

Points on this clonotype: A much larger clone lies a single base off, so this may be a read error. The chain has TRBV7-2 and TRBJ1-2, with 7 bases that match TRBD1. The germline gives CDR1 SGHTA, CDR2 FQGNSA. This CDR3 region has 19 residues. CDR3 sequence reads: CAGSLGGAQGGGRIYGYTF. In DNA, the CDR3 is TGTGCCGGCAGCTTGGGGGGGGCGCAGGGGGGCGGACGGATCTATGGCTACACCTTC.